A single sample is the source of the 9 T cell receptor beta chains below, sequenced in a study of blood T cell repertoires in COVID-19. Only in-frame clones appear in the TCRdb table, and some are missing; sequencing was by immunoSEQ multiplex PCR. Among under 75,000 clones listed, around 88% were seen once. Sequenced input: peripheral blood. The receptors shown here come from a woman of 80 years or more with active COVID-19.

This clone was seen a single time. The chain links TRBV14 to TRBJ2-1, with 10 nucleotides matching TRBD2. CDR1 SGHDN and CDR2 FVKESK come from the germline V gene. CDR3 length: 16 residues. The V segment lost 0 bases and the J segment 8 bases; nucleotides outside the gene matches: 7. CDR3 coding DNA: TGTGCCAGCAGCCAAGATCGGCTAGCGGGGGTTTATGAGCAGTTCTTC. Translating gives CASSQDRLAGVYEQFF. The full variable domain, in which reference TRBV14 and TRBJ2-1 provide the parts outside the CDR3, is EAGVTQFPSHSVIEKGQTVTLRCDPISGHDNLYWYRRVMGKEIKFLLHFVKESKQDESGMPNNRFLAERTGGTYSTLKVQPAELEDSGVYFCASSQDRLAGVYEQFFGPGTRLTVL.

Turning to this clone: At the DNA level, this CDR3 is encoded by other sequences in the same sample as well. The chain recombines TRBV9 with TRBJ2-7; D might be TRBD2 (5 bases). This CDR3 region has 14 residues. Germline loops: CDR1 SGDLS, CDR2 YYNGEE. V shed 2 bases and J shed 0 bases, with 9 bases lying between them. CDR3 residues: CASSVGGPSYEQYF. CDR3 coding DNA: TGTGCCAGCAGCGTGGGCGGGCCCTCCTACGAGCAGTACTTC.

In its sample, this clone was seen once. In DNA, the CDR3 is TGTGCCAGCAGTTTCCCCCCTCGGAACGGGGGGGCAGGAGAGCAGTTCTTC. Protein product: CASSFPPRNGGAGEQFF. The chain uses TRBV27 and TRBJ2-1; 8 nucleotides agree with TRBD2. CDR3 length equals 17 residues. CDR1 is MNHEY and CDR2 is SMNVEV in the germline V gene (reference sequence). The V and J ends lost 3 bases and 10 bases, in that order; junction bases with no gene match: 17.

V is TRBV2 and J is TRBJ2-3, with 8 nucleotides matching TRBD1. The CDR3 totals 14 residues. Trimming at V came to 4 bases and at J to 4 bases, leaving 4 bases not matched to a gene. Looked up from germline, CDR1 is SNHLY and CDR2 is FYNNEI. The CDR3 reads CASSADRESDTQYF. CDR3 DNA sequence: TGTGCCAGCAGTGCGGACAGGGAATCAGATACGCAGTATTTT.

This clone has more than one count but fewer than ten. The chain combines TRBV20-1 with TRBJ1-2; D call uncertain. V was cut by 8 bases and J by 3 bases, with 10 bases left in between. The CDR3 is 11 residues long. CDR1 DFQATT and CDR2 SNEGSKA come from the germline V gene (reference sequence). This chain's CDR3 is CSFTGDYGYTF. CDR3 in DNA: TGCAGTTTCACCGGGGACTATGGCTACACCTTC.

The V and J genes are TRBV6-6 and TRBJ2-3, with 8 bases fitting TRBD2. This CDR3 is 15 amino acids long. The germline CDR1 and CDR2 sequences are MNHNY and SVGAGI (reference sequence). J lost 7 bases, V lost 0 bases, and 6 bases had no gene match. The CDR3 region has the DNA TGTGCCAGCAGTTACTCCGGGACTAGATGGTATACGCAGTATTTT. This translates into CASSYSGTRWYTQYF.

The gene calls are TRBV7-2 and TRBJ2-3; TRBD2 matches at 7 bases. Germline CDR1 and CDR2: SGHTA and FQGNSA. The CDR3 has 16 amino acids. Losses at the gene ends were 9 bases for V and 5 bases for J; bases not matched to a gene: 17. The CDR3 DNA follows: TGTGCCAGTATTCTACAGGCAGGGAGGGAGGTAGATACGCAGTATTTT. Amino acids: CASILQAGREVDTQYF.

The chain carries TRBV5-6 and TRBJ2-5; 10 bases are shared with TRBD2. Germline-derived CDR1 and CDR2 are SGHDT and YYEEEE. V shed 0 bases and J 1 base; nucleotides not matched to a gene: 6. This CDR3 has 17 amino acids. CDR3: CASSLAGSSGSQETQYF. CDR3 nucleotide sequence: TGTGCCAGCAGCTTGGCCGGGTCTAGCGGGAGCCAAGAGACCCAGTACTTC. The full variable domain, rest sourced from reference TRBV5-6 and TRBJ2-5, is DAGVTQSPTHLIKTRGQQVTLRCSPKSGHDTVSWYQQALGQGPQFIFQYYEEEERQRGNFPDRFSGHQFPNYSSELNVNALLLGDSALYLCASSLAGSSGSQETQYFGPGTRLLVL.

This clone was seen a few times. The rearrangement joins TRBV5-4 to TRBJ2-7; 7 bases map to TRBD1. The CDR3 runs to 14 residues. V gave up 4 bases and J gave up 3 bases; unmatched junction bases: 7. Germline V lookup: CDR1 SGHNT, CDR2 YYREEE (reference sequence). The CDR3 region is CASSRTGGFYEQYF. The DNA of the CDR3 is TGTGCCAGCAGCCGGACAGGCGGTTTCTACGAGCAGTACTTC.